What follows describes a single TCR beta chain. There are many counts of this clonotype. Its antigen is currently not known. No per-base quality is available; no much larger clone lies one base away. The record originates from a study of regulatory T cells in long-lasting Graves disease (dated by TCRdb to the early 2020s). About the study as a whole: Patients with newly diagnosed Graves' disease had been on antithyroid drugs for under 3 months. This study used TCR sequencing and RNA sequencing of peripheral blood to compare persistent Graves' disease patients against newly diagnosed Graves' disease patients. A total of around 35 samples underwent TCR sequencing, from roughly 13 patients with persistent Graves' disease and 20 patients with newly diagnosed Graves' disease. The study took place in China and was registered as a clinical trial. Beyond this particular receptor, the publication reports: Sequencing and analysis were restricted to the TCR beta chain. Preferential use of TRBV28, TRBJ1-2 and TRBJ2-5 was observed in persistent disease, whereas TRBV20-1 and TRBJ2-1 were favored in newly diagnosed disease. Patients with persistent disease shared more public clonotypes (about 2,900) than newly diagnosed patients did (more than 900). Persistent Graves' disease patients showed lower TCR Shannon entropy and fewer highly expanded clones than newly diagnosed patients, suggesting clonal expansion. Because the primary lesion, thyroid tissue, could not be accessed, the study looked at peripheral blood alone. As a limitation, the authors acknowledged that the small sample size may reduce accuracy.

This sample's time point label indicates: newly diagnosed GD, antithyroid drugs for less than 3 months. For both TCR sequencing and RNA sequencing, RNA was extracted from PBMCs using TRIzol. The diagnosis of Graves' disease was made according to American Thyroid Association guidelines. The patients came from an endocrinology department in Xi'an, China. Each patient gave approximately 10 milliliters of peripheral blood, collected in an EDTA anticoagulant tube. PBMCs were isolated by Ficoll Paque Plus density gradient separation without further T cell sorting. RNA quality was checked with an Agilent 2100 Bioanalyzer and agarose gel, and concentration with a NanoDrop 2000. V gives up 6 bases and J gives up 3 bases, and the segment between their germline ends measures 15 bases. As encoded in the germline V gene (reference sequence), CDR1 is MNHEY while CDR2 is SMNVEV. The CDR3 covers 15 residues, taking in both the cysteine and the phenylalanine. Just CDR3 DNA is preserved here, 45 bases in frame from base 1.

The library was generated by multiplex PCR. Sequencer: Illumina HiSeq 4000. TCR beta libraries were built with iRepertoire HTBI primers and Arm-PCR amplification of CDR3 regions. PCR products were gel purified before sequencing. In the source study's methods: A total of around 59 TRBV and approximately 13 TRBJ segments were identified across samples and were used for gene usage analysis of CDR3 amino acid clonotypes. COPE and FqMerger were used to merge filtered high-quality paired reads into contigs. Contigs were aligned with BLAST to IMGT TRBV, TRBD and TRBJ reference genes, and CDR3 was defined per IMGT. Highly expanded clones were defined as clonotypes with a frequency above 0.1%. Shannon entropy was used to measure repertoire diversity, and the Gini coefficient was used to measure V-J evenness. Public clonotypes were defined as clonotypes shared by more than one individual. TCRdb handled the public reads itself, with Q25 trimming in fastp and clone calling in MiXCR, and kept productive beta chains. Rows are combined by CDR3 protein, so each entry shows the most common genes and DNA. The V and J calls, along with clone size, are taken from TCRdb and not from the paper's own processing. Across this sample there are 550,000 to 700,000 distinct CDR3 sequences, with about 16% seen only once. Around 12% of the sample belongs to the ten largest clones.

This sample also belongs to another study, concerning T cells in Graves' hyperthyroidism and ophthalmopathy. Taken from the second paper: Stable Graves' hyperthyroidism was defined as the absence of progression to ophthalmopathy over 18 months of follow-up. Hyperthyroidism patients were newly diagnosed, with disease duration under 2 months, and aged 18 to 65 years. Any patient with an uncontrolled infection, another autoimmune disease, pregnancy or lactation was excluded. Diagnoses were established on the basis of clinical symptoms, serum thyroxine and TRAb, thyroid ultrasound, and orbital computed tomography. The first round of RT-PCR for the TCR CDR3 was performed with the HTBI primer set and the Qiagen OneStep RT-PCR kit. Most expanded thyroid clonotypes (frequency above 0.001) were also detected in blood, suggesting blood repertoires may reflect thyroid immune responses. A 13 V-J signature model separated ophthalmopathy from stable hyperthyroidism, with 87.88% sensitivity and about 81% specificity in cross-validation and 80%/75% in testing. In validation, the model predicted progression to ophthalmopathy with approximately 70% sensitivity and roughly 75% specificity, a median of around six months before onset. To identify TCR V-J signatures that set the groups apart, the researchers used a discovery cohort of 90 to 100 patients, made up of roughly 45 with Graves' ophthalmopathy and about 59 with stable Graves' hyperthyroidism. An independent validation cohort of around 20 hyperthyroidism patients and approximately 17 patients who later progressed to ophthalmopathy tested prospective prediction of ophthalmopathy. The 100 or so discovery patients were randomly split 7:3 into training and test sets. In about six Graves' hyperthyroidism patients, the study also compared T-cell repertoires from thyroid tissue with T-cell repertoires from blood. After blood sampling, hyperthyroidism patients were treated with methimazole at a starting dose of 30 mg daily, and ophthalmopathy patients were treated with high-dose intravenous methylprednisolone. A second multiplex PCR round built the libraries, followed by size selection and purification. Libraries were sequenced paired-end with 100 bp reads on an Illumina HiSeq2000. SOAPnuke was used to process the raw data, with reads discarded if the reads contained adapters or uncalled bases, had a mean Phred below 15, or lacked an exact constant-primer or identifier match. COPE v1.2.5 was used to merge high-quality paired reads, and clonotypes were defined as unique nucleotide sequences. MiTCR v1.1 was used to align the clonotypes against IMGT TRBV, TRBD and TRBJ reference segments. Analysis was restricted to V-J combinations with a frequency above 0.0001, which covered 98% to 99.2% of repertoires. A TCS score was defined as the ratio between F50 (clonal expansion) and ExV (chaos), using BLOSUM62-based TCRdist between CDR3 peptides within each V-J. Welch's t-statistics and random forest reduced roughly 530 V-J features to roughly 13, which were used in a naive Bayes classifier (R e1071). Sample size was not statistically predetermined, and blinding of investigators to group allocation was not performed. The paper reports TCR Vbeta CDR3 sequencing of some 140 peripheral blood samples: some 44 ophthalmopathy, under 80 hyperthyroidism and approximately 17 progressor patients.

This clonotype originated in a young man with Graves disease. Donor details come from another sample of the same person, matched by shared clones. The chain was built from TRBV27 and TRBJ2-1; the D gene is perhaps TRBD1 or TRBD2, as each covers 5 bases. Sequenced here: peripheral blood mononuclear cells (PBMCs), sampled at new diagnosis, from a patient treated with antithyroid drugs. CDR3 protein: CASSPVAGSYNEQFF. In nucleotide form, the sequence is TGTGCCAGCAGCCCCGTCGCAGGGAGCTACAATGAGCAGTTCTTC.